This entry lists 18 T cell receptor beta chains sequenced from one sample in a study of blood T cell repertoires in COVID-19. The assay was immunoSEQ multiplex PCR, and TCRdb's table has in-frame clones only and misses some. This sample carries 330,000 or so clones, approximately 88% of them seen once, and the ten largest clones take over 4.5%. The material sequenced was PBMCs or T cells enriched from blood (not recorded which). These receptors were collected from a man under 40 who had recovered from COVID-19.

The gene calls are TRBV7-6 and TRBJ2-2; 12 nucleotides line up with TRBD2. V dropped 3 bases and J dropped 6; count of bases not matched to a gene: 5. The CDR3 spans 16 residues. Germline CDR1 and CDR2: SGHVS and FNYEAQ. The CDR3 protein is CASSLASGGAAGELFF. In nucleotides, the CDR3 is TGTGCCAGCAGCTTGGCTAGCGGGGGGGCCGCCGGGGAGCTGTTTTTT.

The CDR3 here is CAWAGGPGQPQHF. As DNA, the CDR3 is TGTGCCTGGGCAGGGGGACCAGGGCAGCCCCAGCATTTT. V usage is TRBV30 and J usage is TRBJ1-5, with TRBD1 matching over 7 bases. J lost 7 bases, V lost 5 bases, and 8 bases had no gene match. Germline CDR1 is GTSNPN and CDR2 is SVGIG (reference sequence). The CDR3 totals 13 residues.

V is TRBV28 and J is TRBJ1-1; D unresolved. V lost 6 bases to trimming and J lost 1 base, with 15 bases between them. This CDR3 comprises 15 residues. Germline V lookup: CDR1 MDHEN, CDR2 SYDVKM. The CDR3 loop reads CASSPTPAGNTEAFF. CDR3 in DNA: TGTGCCAGCAGCCCTACCCCGGCGGGGAACACTGAAGCTTTCTTT. The variable domain in full, completed from reference TRBV28 and TRBJ1-1, reads DVKVTQSSRYLVKRTGEKVFLECVQDMDHENMFWYRQDPGLGLRLIYFSYDVKMKEKGDIPEGYSVSREKKERFSLILESASTNQTSMYLCASSPTPAGNTEAFFGQGTRLTVV.

The chain combines TRBV18 with TRBJ2-3; D is uncertain. Germline V CDR1 and CDR2: KGHSH, LQKENI. V shed 4 bases and J shed 1 base, with 15 bases lying between them. CDR3 length equals 16 residues. This chain's CDR3 is CASSLEAAPRTDTQYF. The CDR3 nucleotides are TGTGCCAGCTCACTTGAGGCGGCACCCCGCACAGATACGCAGTATTTT. The whole variable domain, filled in from reference TRBV18 and TRBJ2-3, reads NAGVMQNPRHLVRRRGQEARLRCSPMKGHSHVYWYRQLPEEGLKFMVYLQKENIIDESGMPKERFSAEFPKEGPSILRIQQVVRGDSAAYFCASSLEAAPRTDTQYFGPGTRLTVL.

On this clone itself: The sample holds other DNA sequences that translate to the same CDR3. The chain combines TRBV5-6 with TRBJ2-7, with TRBD2 as a possible D gene (5 bases). CDR3 size: 14 residues. The ends were cut back, 0 bases at V and 0 bases at J, with 7 bases in the middle. Germline V gives CDR1 SGHDT, CDR2 YYEEEE. In DNA, the CDR3 is TGTGCCAGCAGCTTGGGAGGGAGCTCCTACGAGCAGTACTTC. Protein sequence: CASSLGGSSYEQYF.

The gene calls are TRBV7-8 and TRBJ2-7; D is unclear. The CDR3 is made up of 12 amino acids. Trimming took off 5 bases at V and 3 bases at J, with 8 bases between the two ends. CDR1 is SGHVS and CDR2 is FQNEAQ in the germline V gene. CDR3 nucleotide sequence: TGTGCCAGCAGCCCGCTAGTCTACGAGCAGTACTTC. Protein sequence: CASSPLVYEQYF.

The V and J genes are TRBV5-8 and TRBJ2-5; D is undetermined. This CDR3 has 13 residues. Trimming shortened V by 3 bases and J by 4 bases, and 10 bases separated the two germline ends. Germline CDR1 reads SGHTS; CDR2 reads YDEGEE. The CDR3 sequence is CASSSTWRETQYF. The CDR3 nucleotides are TGTGCCAGCAGCTCCACATGGAGAGAGACCCAGTACTTC.

This clone appeared a single time. The J gene is TRBJ1-1, the V gene TRBV11-2, with 8 bases matching TRBD1. The germline V gene has CDR1 SGHAT and CDR2 FQNNGV. After removal of 6 bases from V and 0 bases from J, the junction contained 3 bases not matched to a gene. This CDR3 is built from 14 residues. Here the CDR3 reads CASSWDRMNTEAFF. The CDR3 DNA reads as TGTGCCAGCAGTTGGGACAGGATGAACACTGAAGCTTTCTTT.

The V and J genes are TRBV6-5 and TRBJ2-1; TRBD2 might be the D (5 bases). Germline lookup yields CDR1 MNHEY and CDR2 SVGAGI. V lost 2 bases and J lost 6, with 14 bases in between. The CDR3 contains 15 residues. CDR3 sequence (DNA): TGTGCCAGCAGTTACGGAGGCATTAGGGTCAATGAGCAGTTCTTC. It specifies CASSYGGIRVNEQFF.

The rearrangement joins TRBV19 to TRBJ1-3; no clear D. There are 14 residues in the CDR3. Trimming took 4 bases from V and 0 from J, leaving 7 bases between them. Germline CDR1 is LNHDA and CDR2 is SQIVND (reference sequence). In nucleotides, the CDR3 is TGTGCCAGTAGTACTCAGTACTCTGGAAACACCATATATTTT. Translating it yields CASSTQYSGNTIYF.

This clone was counted once. Additional DNA sequences in this sample encode the identical CDR3. J is TRBJ1-6 and V is TRBV5-1; 7 bases agree with TRBD1. The CDR3 runs to 13 residues. Germline values: CDR1 SGHRS, CDR2 YFSETQ. V shed 0 bases, J shed 9 bases, and the junction held 0 bases outside the gene matches. The CDR3 DNA sequence: TGCGCCAGCAGCTTGGACAGGGGTTCACCCCTCCACTTT. Translation gives CASSLDRGSPLHF.

The V call is TRBV11-2, the J call TRBJ2-7; 7 bases are shared with TRBD2. The length of the CDR3 is 14 residues. Germline CDR1 and CDR2: SGHAT and FQNNGV. Germline trimming cut 1 base from V and 4 bases from J; bases unmatched to any gene: 4. For the CDR3, the DNA is TGTGCCAGCAGCTTAGGCCCGGGGGGATACGAGCAGTACTTC. Translated, it gives CASSLGPGGYEQYF.

This rearrangement joins TRBV11-3 to TRBJ1-2; the D is unclear. The CDR3 runs 17 residues. V was clipped by 2 bases and J by 8 bases, with 24 bases between them. The germline CDR1 and CDR2 sequences are SGHNT and YENEEA. CDR3 amino acids: CASSLNHPAGRGGGYTF. The CDR3 DNA sequence: TGTGCCAGCAGCTTAAATCATCCTGCGGGTCGCGGAGGCGGCTACACCTTC.

The V call is TRBV6-5, the J call TRBJ2-7; TRBD1 is a possible D gene (6 bases). CDR3 length equals 15 residues. Between the trimmed V and J ends, which lost 1 base and 5 bases, there was a span of 15 bases. Germline CDR1 and CDR2: MNHEY and SVGAGI. The CDR3 DNA reads as TGTGCCAGCAGTTACTTTCGGACAGAAGAGGACGAGCAGTACTTC. Its translation: CASSYFRTEEDEQYF.

V and J are TRBV23-1 and TRBJ1-4; 7 bases map to TRBD1. TRBV23-1 is assigned to the ORF class and has an uncertain function. The J segment lost 8 bases and the V segment lost 2 bases, leaving 2 bases of the junction unmatched. The CDR3 consists of 13 residues. In nucleotides, the CDR3 is TGCGCCAGCAGTCAAGGGACAGACGAAAAACTGTTTTTT. Residues: CASSQGTDEKLFF.

The chain joins TRBV4-1 to TRBJ1-2; 7 nucleotides match TRBD1. The germline V gene encodes CDR1 MGHRA and CDR2 YSYEKL. V trimming: 3 bases; J trimming: 6 bases; junction bases outside the gene matches: 4. This CDR3 spans 13 amino acids. CDR3 sequence reads: CASSHFGQDGYTF. The DNA of the CDR3 is TGCGCCAGCAGCCACTTCGGACAGGATGGCTACACCTTC.

This rearrangement joins TRBV4-1 to TRBJ1-3; 7 positions match TRBD1. The V gene's germline CDR1 is MGHRA and CDR2 YSYEKL. The CDR3 runs to 14 residues. V was pared by 0 bases and J by 12 bases, with 8 bases of the junction left unmatched. The CDR3 DNA follows: TGCGCCAGCAGCCAAGATCCCGAGGGGGCGCACATATATTTT. Protein sequence: CASSQDPEGAHIYF.

The chain recombines TRBV3-1 (or the pseudogene TRBV3-2) with TRBJ1-3, with 8 bases that match TRBD1. The V segment lost 4 bases and the J segment 0 bases; nucleotides outside the gene matches: 8. Germline CDR1 reads LGHDT; CDR2 reads YNNKEL (reference sequence). This CDR3 comprises 17 residues. The CDR3 here is CASSLGQGLLSGNTIYF. The CDR3 DNA follows: TGTGCCAGCAGCCTTGGACAGGGACTCCTCTCTGGAAACACCATATATTTT.